The 5 T cell receptor beta chains presented below share a single source sample, sequenced in a study of glioma-infiltrating T cells. Amplification of TCR alpha and beta CDR3 regions from RNA used iRepertoire nested multiplex PCR. A single record per CDR3 protein comes from TCRdb applying MiXCR to the multiplex PCR reads. Of about 180,000 distinct CDR3 sequences listed, about 47% were seen once; the top ten hold 5% to 5.5%. Source material: glioma tissue, nonneoplastic brain tissue, or PBMCs (not recorded which). The receptors were sampled from a human donor with low-grade glioma or glioblastoma, undergoing nonglioma brain surgery, or in good health (not recorded which).

Many counts were recorded for this clonotype. This chain connects TRBV20-1 to TRBJ2-7; D is unclear. Deletions cut 0 bases from V and 5 bases from J, with 17 bases between. CDR3 size: 15 residues. The germline V gene has CDR1 DFQATT and CDR2 SNEGSKA (reference sequence). CDR3 in DNA: TGCAGTGCTAGAGATACGAACTCCTATTTCGACGAGCAGTACTTC. Its protein is CSARDTNSYFDEQYF.

Points on this clonotype: A much larger clone is a single base away; this may be a read error. This sequence joins TRBV5-1 and TRBJ1-2, with D perhaps matching TRBD1 (6 bases). In germline, CDR1 is SGHRS, CDR2 YFSETQ. This CDR3 is 18 amino acids long. CDR3 residues: CATSPEGRRGRMNYGYTF. For the CDR3, the DNA is TGCGCCACCAGCCCTGAAGGCCGTCGGGGGCGGATGAACTATGGCTACACCTTC.

The rearrangement joins TRBV3-1 to TRBJ1-1, with D unclear. The germline gives CDR1 LGHDT, CDR2 YNNKEL (reference sequence). V was shortened by 9 bases and J by 6 bases, with 14 bases between the two germline ends. The CDR3 has 12 amino acids. The CDR3 DNA reads TGTGCCAGATCGCAAAAACGAGCTGAAGCTTTCTTT. Translation: CARSQKRAEAFF.

A word on this clonotype: Since a much larger clone is just one base distant, this may be a read error. The V and J genes are TRBV20-1 and TRBJ2-6, with D unresolved. Germline V gene lookup returns CDR1 DFQATT and CDR2 SNEGSKA (reference sequence). This CDR3 is built from 15 residues. Trimming took 4 bases from V and 3 from J, leaving 13 bases between them. This CDR3 is CSANDRFYGANVLTF. Here the CDR3 DNA reads TGCAGTGCTAACGACCGTTTTTATGGGGCCAACGTCCTGACTTTC.

This clonotype was found many times. The chain combines TRBV6-1 with TRBJ1-2; D is uncertain. Trimming took 6 bases from V and 8 from J, leaving 16 bases between them. The germline V gene encodes CDR1 MNHNS and CDR2 SASEGT. The CDR3 is made up of 13 amino acids. In nucleotides, the CDR3 is TGTGCCAGCAGACGGGAAAGACCGGGAGGCTACACCTTC. This encodes CASRRERPGGYTF.